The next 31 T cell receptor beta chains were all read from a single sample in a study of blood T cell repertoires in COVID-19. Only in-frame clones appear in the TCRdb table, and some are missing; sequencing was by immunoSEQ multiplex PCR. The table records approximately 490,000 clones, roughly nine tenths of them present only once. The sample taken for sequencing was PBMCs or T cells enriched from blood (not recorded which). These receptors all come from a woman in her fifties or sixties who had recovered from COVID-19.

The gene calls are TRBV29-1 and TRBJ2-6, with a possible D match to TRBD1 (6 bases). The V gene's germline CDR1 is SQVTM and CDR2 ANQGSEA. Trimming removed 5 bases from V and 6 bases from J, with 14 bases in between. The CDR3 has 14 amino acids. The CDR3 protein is CSVIGRGEANVLTF. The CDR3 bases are TGCAGCGTTATAGGCAGGGGCGAGGCCAACGTCCTGACTTTC. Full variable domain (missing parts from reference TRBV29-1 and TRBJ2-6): SAVISQKPSRDICQRGTSLTIQCQVDSQVTMMFWYRQQPGQSLTLIATANQGSEATYESGFVIDKFPISRPNLTFSTLTVSNMSPEDSSIYLCSVIGRGEANVLTFGAGSRLTVL.

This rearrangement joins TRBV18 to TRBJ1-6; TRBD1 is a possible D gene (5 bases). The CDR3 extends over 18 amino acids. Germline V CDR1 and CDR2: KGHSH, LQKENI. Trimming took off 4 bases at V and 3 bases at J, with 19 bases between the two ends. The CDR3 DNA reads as TGTGCCAGCTCACTCCTCGGCCTCAGGGCCTTCTATAATTCACCCCTCCACTTT. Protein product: CASSLLGLRAFYNSPLHF.

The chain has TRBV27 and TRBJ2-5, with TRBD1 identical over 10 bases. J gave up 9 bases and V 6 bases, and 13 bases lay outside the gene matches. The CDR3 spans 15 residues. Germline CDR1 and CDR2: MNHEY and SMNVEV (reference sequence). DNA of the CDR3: TGTGCCAGCAGCCGTGACAGGGGGCCCGGTGGGGCCCAGTACTTC. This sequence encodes CASSRDRGPGGAQYF.

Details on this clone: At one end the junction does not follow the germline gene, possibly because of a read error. For the CDR3, the DNA is TGTGCCAGCAGTGGGATAGACAGGGGCGGTTTCCTCTTT. It is translated as CASSGIDRGGFLF. The chain couples TRBV27 to TRBJ1-1; TRBD1 matches at 8 bases. This CDR3 contains 13 residues. Germline CDR1 MNHEY, CDR2 SMNVEV (reference sequence).

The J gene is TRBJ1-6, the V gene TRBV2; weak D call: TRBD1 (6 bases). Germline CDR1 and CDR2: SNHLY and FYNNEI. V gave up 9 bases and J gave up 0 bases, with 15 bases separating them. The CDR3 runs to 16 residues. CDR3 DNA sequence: TGTGCCAGTACGAGGGGGGGTAGCTCCTATAATTCACCCCTCCACTTT. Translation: CASTRGGSSYNSPLHF.

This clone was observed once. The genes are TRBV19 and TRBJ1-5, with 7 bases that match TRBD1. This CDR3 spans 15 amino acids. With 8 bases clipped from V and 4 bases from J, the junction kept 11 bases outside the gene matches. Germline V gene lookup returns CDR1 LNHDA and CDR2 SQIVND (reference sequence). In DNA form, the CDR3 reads TGTGCCAGTCACCAACTGGGACAGTATAATCAGCCCCAGCATTTT. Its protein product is CASHQLGQYNQPQHF.

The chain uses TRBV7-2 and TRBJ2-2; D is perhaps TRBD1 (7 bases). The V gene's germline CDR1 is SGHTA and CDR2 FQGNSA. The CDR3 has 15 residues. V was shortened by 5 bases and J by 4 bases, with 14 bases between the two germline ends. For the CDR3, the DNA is TGTGCCAGCAGCCCAGGGGGAGCGGGCACCGGGGAGCTGTTTTTT. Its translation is CASSPGGAGTGELFF.

CDR3 amino acids: CSVVENSNQPQHF. The DNA of the CDR3 is TGCAGCGTTGTGGAGAATAGCAATCAGCCCCAGCATTTT. This chain links TRBV29-1 with TRBJ1-5, with no clear D. The germline V and J ends were trimmed by 4 bases and 0 bases, with 7 bases remaining between them. The CDR3 totals 13 residues. Germline values: CDR1 SQVTM, CDR2 ANQGSEA. Supplemented by reference TRBV29-1 and TRBJ1-5, the full variable domain reads SAVISQKPSRDICQRGTSLTIQCQVDSQVTMMFWYRQQPGQSLTLIATANQGSEATYESGFVIDKFPISRPNLTFSTLTVSNMSPEDSSIYLCSVVENSNQPQHFGDGTRLSIL.

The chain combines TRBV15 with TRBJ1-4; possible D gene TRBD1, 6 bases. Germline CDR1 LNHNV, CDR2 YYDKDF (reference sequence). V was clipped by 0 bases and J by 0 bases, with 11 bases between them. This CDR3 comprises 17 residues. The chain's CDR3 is CATSRDPQGPTNEKLFF. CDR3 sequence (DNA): TGTGCCACCAGCAGAGATCCACAGGGTCCAACTAATGAAAAACTGTTTTTT.

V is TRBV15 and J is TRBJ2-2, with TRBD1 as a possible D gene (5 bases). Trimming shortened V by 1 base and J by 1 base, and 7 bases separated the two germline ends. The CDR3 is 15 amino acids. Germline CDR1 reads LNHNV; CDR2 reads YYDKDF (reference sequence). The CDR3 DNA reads TGTGCCACCAGCAGAGGACAGATGAACACCGGGGAGCTGTTTTTT. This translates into CATSRGQMNTGELFF.

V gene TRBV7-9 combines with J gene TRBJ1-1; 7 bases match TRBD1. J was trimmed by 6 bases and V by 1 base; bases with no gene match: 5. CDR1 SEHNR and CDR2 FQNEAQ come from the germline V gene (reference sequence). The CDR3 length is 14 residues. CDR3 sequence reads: CASSLGQGEAEAFF. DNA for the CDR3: TGTGCCAGCAGCTTAGGTCAGGGGGAGGCTGAAGCTTTCTTT.

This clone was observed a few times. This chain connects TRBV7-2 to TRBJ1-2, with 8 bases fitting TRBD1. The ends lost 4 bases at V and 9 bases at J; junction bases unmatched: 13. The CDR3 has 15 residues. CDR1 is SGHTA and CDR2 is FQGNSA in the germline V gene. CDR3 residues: CASSWRQGTNSRYTF. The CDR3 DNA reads TGTGCCAGCAGCTGGAGACAGGGGACTAATAGTCGCTACACCTTC.

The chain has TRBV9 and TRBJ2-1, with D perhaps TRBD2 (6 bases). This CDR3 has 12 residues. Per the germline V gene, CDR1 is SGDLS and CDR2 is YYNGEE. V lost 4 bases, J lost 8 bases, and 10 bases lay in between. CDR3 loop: CASSMTGDEQFF. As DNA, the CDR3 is TGTGCCAGCAGCATGACGGGGGATGAGCAGTTCTTC.

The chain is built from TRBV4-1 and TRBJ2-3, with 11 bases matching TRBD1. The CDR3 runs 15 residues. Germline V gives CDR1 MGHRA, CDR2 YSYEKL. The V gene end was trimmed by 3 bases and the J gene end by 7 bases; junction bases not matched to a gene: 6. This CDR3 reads CASSHPDRGRNTQYF. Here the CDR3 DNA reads TGCGCCAGCAGCCACCCGGACAGGGGGCGAAATACGCAGTATTTT.

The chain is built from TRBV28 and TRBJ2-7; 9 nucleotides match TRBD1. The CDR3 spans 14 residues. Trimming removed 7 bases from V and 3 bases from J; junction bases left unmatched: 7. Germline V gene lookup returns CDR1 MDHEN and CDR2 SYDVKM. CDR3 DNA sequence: TGTGCCAGCAACACAGGGGGCTGGGGCTACGAGCAGTACGTC. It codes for CASNTGGWGYEQYV.

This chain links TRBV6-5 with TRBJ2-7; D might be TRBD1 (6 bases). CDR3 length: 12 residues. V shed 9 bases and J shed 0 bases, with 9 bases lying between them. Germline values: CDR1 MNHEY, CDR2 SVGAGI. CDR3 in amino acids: CARTGLSYEQYV. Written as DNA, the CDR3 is TGTGCCAGGACAGGCCTCTCCTACGAGCAGTACGTC.

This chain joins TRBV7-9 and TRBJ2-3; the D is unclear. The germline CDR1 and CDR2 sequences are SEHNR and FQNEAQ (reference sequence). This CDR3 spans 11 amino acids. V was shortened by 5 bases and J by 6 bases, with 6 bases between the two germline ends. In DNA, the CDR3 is TGTGCCAGCAGCCCCCGTGATACGCAGTATTTT. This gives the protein CASSPRDTQYF.

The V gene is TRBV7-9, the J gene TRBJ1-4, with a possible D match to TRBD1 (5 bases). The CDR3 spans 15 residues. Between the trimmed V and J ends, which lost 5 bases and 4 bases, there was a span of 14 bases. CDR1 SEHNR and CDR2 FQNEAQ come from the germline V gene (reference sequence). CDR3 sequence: CASSQRGRSNEKLFF. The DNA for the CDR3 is TGTGCCAGCAGCCAAAGGGGCAGGAGTAATGAAAAACTGTTTTTT. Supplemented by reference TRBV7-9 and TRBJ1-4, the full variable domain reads DTGVSQNPRHKITKRGQNVTFRCDPISEHNRLYWYRQTLGQGPEFLTYFQNEAQLEKSRLLSDRFSAERPKGSFSTLEIQRTEQGDSAMYLCASSQRGRSNEKLFFGSGTQLSVL.

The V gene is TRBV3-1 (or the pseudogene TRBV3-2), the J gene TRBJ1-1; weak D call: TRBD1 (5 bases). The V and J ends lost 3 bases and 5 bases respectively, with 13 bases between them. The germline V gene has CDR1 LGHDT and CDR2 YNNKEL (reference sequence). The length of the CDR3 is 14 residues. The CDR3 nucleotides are TGTGCCAGCAGCCAGCCCGGGGGGTCGACTGAAGCTTTCTTT. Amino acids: CASSQPGGSTEAFF.

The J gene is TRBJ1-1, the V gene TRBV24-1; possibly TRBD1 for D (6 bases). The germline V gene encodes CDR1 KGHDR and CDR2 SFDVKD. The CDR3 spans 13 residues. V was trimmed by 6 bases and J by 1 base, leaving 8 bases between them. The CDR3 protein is CATSRTANTEAFF. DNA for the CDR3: TGTGCCACCAGTCGGACAGCGAACACTGAAGCTTTCTTT.

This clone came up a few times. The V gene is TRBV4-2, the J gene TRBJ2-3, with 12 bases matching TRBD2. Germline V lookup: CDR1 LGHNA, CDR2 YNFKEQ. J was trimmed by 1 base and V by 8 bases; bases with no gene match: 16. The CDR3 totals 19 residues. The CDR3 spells CASGNNWGLAGDRTDTQYF. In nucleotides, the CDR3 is TGTGCCAGCGGGAATAATTGGGGACTAGCGGGCGACCGCACAGATACGCAGTATTTT.

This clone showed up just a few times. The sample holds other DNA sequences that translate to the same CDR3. The CDR3 DNA sequence: TGCGCCAGCAGCTTGAAGTCCGGGACTGGGGCCAACGTCCTGACTTTC. It codes for CASSLKSGTGANVLTF. The chain uses TRBV5-1 and TRBJ2-6; D is possibly TRBD2 (5 bases). V was clipped by 1 base and J by 2 bases, with 10 bases between them. This CDR3 comprises 16 residues. The germline CDR1 and CDR2 sequences are SGHRS and YFSETQ.

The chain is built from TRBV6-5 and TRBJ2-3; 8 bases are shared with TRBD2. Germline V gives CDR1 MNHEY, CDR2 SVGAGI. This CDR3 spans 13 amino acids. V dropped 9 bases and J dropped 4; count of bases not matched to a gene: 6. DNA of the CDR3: TGTGCCAGTTCGGGGGGGGCCCCAGATACGCAGTATTTT. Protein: CASSGGAPDTQYF.

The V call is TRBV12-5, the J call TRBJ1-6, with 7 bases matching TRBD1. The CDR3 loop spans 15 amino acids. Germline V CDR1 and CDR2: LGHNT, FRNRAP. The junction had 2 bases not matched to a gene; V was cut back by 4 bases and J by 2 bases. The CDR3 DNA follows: TGTGCTAGTGGTTGGGGGACAGCCTATAATTCACCCCTCCACTTT. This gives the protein CASGWGTAYNSPLHF.

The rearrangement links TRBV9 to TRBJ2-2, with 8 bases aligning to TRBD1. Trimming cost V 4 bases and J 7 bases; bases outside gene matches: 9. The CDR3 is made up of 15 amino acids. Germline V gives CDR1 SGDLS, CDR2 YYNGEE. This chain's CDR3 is CASSIQGTGDGELFF. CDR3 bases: TGTGCCAGCAGCATACAAGGGACAGGCGACGGGGAGCTGTTTTTT.

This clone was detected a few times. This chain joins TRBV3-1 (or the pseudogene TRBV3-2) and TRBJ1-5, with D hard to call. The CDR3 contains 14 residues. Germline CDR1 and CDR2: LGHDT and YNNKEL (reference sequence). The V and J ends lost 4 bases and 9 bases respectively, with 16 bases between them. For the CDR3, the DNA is TGTGCCAGCAGCCCTGGAACCCGAACGGGGCCCCAGCATTTT. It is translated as CASSPGTRTGPQHF.

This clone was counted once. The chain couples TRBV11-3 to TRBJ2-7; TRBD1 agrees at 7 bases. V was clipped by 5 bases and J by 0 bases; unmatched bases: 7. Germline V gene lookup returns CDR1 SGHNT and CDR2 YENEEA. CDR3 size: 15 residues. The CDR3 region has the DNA TGTGCCAGCAGCCTAACAGGGGCCCCCTCCTACGAGCAGTACGTC. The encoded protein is CASSLTGAPSYEQYV.

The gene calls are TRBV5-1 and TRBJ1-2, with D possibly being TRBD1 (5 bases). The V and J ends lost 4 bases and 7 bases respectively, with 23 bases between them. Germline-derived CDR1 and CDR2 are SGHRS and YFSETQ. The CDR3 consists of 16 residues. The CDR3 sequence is CASSPNPGLEEVGYTF. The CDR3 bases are TGCGCCAGCAGCCCCAATCCGGGACTCGAAGAGGTTGGCTACACCTTC.

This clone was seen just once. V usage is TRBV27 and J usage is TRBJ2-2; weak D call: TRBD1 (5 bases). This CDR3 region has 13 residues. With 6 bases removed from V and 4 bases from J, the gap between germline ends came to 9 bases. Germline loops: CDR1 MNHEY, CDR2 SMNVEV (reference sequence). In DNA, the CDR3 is TGTGCCAGCAGCCGAGACAGCACCGGGGAGCTGTTTTTT. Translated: CASSRDSTGELFF.

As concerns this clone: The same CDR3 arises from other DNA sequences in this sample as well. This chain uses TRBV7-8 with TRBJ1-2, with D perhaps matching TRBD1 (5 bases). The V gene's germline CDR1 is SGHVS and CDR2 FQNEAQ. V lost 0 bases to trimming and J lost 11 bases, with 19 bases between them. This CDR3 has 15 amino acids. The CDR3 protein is CASSLAVGQRRGYTF. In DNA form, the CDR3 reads TGTGCCAGCAGCTTAGCGGTGGGGCAGAGGCGCGGTTACACCTTC.

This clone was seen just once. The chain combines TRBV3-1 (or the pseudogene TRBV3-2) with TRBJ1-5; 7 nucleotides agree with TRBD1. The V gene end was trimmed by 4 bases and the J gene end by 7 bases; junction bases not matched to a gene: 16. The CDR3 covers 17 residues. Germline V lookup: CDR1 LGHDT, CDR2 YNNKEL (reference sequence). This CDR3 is CASSRGYVTGNFQPQHF. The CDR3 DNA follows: TGTGCCAGCAGCCGAGGCTACGTGACAGGGAATTTCCAGCCCCAGCATTTT.